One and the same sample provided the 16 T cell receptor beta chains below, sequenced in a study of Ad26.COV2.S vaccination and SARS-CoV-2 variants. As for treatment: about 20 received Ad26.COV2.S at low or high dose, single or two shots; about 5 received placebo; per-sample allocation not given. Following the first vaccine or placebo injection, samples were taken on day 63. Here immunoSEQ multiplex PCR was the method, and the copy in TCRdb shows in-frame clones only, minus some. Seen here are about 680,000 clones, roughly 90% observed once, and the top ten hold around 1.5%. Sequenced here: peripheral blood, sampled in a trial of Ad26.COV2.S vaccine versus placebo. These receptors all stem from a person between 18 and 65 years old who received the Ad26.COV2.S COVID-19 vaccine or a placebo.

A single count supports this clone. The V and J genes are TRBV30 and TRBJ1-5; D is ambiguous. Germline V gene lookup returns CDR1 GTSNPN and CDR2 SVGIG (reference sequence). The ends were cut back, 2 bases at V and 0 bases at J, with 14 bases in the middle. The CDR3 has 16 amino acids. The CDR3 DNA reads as TGTGCCTGGAGTTCTCCGGGGTCATATAGCAATCAGCCCCAGCATTTT. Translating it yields CAWSSPGSYSNQPQHF.

The CDR3: CASSHRGGGSPLHF. For the CDR3, the DNA is TGTGCCAGCAGCCACAGGGGAGGTGGGTCACCCCTCCACTTT. The rearrangement joins TRBV14 to TRBJ1-6; tentatively, D is TRBD1 (6 bases). Germline CDR1 reads SGHDN; CDR2 reads FVKESK. The CDR3 contains 14 residues. V lost 3 bases, J lost 10 bases, and 13 bases lay in between.

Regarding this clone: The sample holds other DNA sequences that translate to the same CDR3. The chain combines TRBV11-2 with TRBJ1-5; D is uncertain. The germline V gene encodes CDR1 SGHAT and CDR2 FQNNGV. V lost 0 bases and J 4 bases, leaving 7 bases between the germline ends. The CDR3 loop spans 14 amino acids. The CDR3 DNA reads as TGTGCCAGCAGCTTAGATAGGGTGAATCAGCCCCAGCATTTT. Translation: CASSLDRVNQPQHF.

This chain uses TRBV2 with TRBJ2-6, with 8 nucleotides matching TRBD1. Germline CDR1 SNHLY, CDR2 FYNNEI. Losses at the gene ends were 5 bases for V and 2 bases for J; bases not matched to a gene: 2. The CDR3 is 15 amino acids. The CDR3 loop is CASSQQGAGANVLTF. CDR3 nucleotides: TGTGCCAGCAGTCAACAGGGGGCTGGGGCCAACGTCCTGACTTTC.

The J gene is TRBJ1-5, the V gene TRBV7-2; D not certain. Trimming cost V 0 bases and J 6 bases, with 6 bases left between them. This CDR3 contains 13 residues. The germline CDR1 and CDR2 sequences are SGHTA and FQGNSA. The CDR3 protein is CASSLAEGQPQHF. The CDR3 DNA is TGTGCCAGCAGCTTAGCCGAGGGTCAGCCCCAGCATTTT.

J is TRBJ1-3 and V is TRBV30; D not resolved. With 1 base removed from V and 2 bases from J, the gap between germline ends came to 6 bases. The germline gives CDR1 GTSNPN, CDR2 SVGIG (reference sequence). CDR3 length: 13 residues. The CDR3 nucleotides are TGTGCCTGGAGTGACCGACCTGGAAACACCATATATTTT. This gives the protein CAWSDRPGNTIYF.

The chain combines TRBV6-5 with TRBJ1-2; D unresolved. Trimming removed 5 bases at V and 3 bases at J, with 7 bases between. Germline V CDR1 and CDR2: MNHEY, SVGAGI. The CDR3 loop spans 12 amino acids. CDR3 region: CASSSLDYGYTF. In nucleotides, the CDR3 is TGTGCCAGCAGTAGCCTGGACTATGGCTACACCTTC.

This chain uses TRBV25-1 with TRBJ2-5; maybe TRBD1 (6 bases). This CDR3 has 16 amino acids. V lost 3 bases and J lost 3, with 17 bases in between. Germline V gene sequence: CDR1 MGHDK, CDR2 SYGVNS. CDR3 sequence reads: CASSEGRGWHEETQYF. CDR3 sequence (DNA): TGTGCCAGCAGTGAGGGCAGGGGATGGCATGAAGAGACCCAGTACTTC. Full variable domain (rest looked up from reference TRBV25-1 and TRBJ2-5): EADIYQTPRYLVIGTGKKITLECSQTMGHDKMYWYQQDPGMELHLIHYSYGVNSTEKGDLSSESTVSRIRTEHFPLTLESARPSHTSQYLCASSEGRGWHEETQYFGPGTRLLVL.

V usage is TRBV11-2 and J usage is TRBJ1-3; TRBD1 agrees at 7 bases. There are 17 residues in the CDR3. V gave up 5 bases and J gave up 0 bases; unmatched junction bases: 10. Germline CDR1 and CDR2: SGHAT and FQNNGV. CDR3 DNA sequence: TGTGCCAGCAGCCGAGACAGGGCTTCGAGCTCTGGAAACACCATATATTTT. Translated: CASSRDRASSSGNTIYF.

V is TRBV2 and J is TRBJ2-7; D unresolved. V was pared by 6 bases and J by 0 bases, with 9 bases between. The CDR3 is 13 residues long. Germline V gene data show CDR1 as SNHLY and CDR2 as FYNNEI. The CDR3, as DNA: TGTGCCAGCAGCGCCATGGTCTCCTACGAGCAGTACTTC. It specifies CASSAMVSYEQYF.

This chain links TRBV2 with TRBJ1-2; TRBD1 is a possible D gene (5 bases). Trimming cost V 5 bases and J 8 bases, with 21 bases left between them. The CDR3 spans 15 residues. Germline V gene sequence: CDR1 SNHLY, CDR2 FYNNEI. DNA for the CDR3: TGTGCCAGCAGTACCAGGCGAGGGACCCTTTCGGGCTACACCTTC. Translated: CASSTRRGTLSGYTF.

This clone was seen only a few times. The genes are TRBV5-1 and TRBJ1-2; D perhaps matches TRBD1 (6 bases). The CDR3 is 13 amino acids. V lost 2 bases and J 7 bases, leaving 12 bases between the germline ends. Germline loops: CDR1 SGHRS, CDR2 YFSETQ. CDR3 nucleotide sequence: TGCGCCAGCAGCTTACAGGGAGGACTTGGCTACACCTTC. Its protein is CASSLQGGLGYTF.

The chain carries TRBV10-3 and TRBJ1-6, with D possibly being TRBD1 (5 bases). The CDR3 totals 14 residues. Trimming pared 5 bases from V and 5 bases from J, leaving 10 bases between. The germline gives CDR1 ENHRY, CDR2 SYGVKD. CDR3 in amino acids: CAISSGTDNSPLHF. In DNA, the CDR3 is TGTGCCATCAGTTCCGGGACCGATAATTCACCCCTCCACTTT.

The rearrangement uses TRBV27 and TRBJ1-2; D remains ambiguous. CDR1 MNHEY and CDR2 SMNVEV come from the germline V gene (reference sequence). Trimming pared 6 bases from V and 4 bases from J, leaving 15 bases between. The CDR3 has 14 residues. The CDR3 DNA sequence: TGTGCCAGCAGCGCTCACAGCTCCCGCTATGGCTACACCTTC. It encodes CASSAHSSRYGYTF.

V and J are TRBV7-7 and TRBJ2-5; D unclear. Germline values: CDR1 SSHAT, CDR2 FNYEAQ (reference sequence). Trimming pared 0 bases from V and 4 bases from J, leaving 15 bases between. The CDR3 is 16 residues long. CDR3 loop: CASSLARVTDGETQYF. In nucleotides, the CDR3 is TGTGCCAGCAGCTTAGCGCGAGTTACCGACGGAGAGACCCAGTACTTC.

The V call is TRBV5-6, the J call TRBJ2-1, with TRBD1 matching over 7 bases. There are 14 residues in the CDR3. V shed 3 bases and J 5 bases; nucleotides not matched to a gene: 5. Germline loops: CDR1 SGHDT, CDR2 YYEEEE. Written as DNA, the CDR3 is TGTGCCAGCAGCTACCGGACAGGACACAATGAGCAGTTCTTC. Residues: CASSYRTGHNEQFF.